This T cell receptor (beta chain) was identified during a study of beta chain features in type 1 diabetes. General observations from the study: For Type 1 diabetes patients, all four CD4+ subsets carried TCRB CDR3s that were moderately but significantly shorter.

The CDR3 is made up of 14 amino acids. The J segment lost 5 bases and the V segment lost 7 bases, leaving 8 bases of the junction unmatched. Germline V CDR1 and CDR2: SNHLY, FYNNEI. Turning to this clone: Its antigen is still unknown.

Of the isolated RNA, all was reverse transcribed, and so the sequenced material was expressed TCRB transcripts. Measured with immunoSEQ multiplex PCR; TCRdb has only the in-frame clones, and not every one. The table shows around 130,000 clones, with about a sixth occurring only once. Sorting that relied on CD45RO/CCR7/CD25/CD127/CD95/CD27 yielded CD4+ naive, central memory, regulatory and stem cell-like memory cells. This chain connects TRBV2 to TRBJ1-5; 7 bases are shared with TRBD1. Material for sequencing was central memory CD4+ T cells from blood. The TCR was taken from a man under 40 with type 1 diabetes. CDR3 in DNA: TGTGCCAGCAACCCGACAGGGAAGGATCAGCCCCAGCATTTT. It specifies CASNPTGKDQPQHF.